A single TCR beta chain is shown here with its context. CDR3 length: 11 residues. The ends were cut back, 1 base at V and 12 bases at J, with 7 bases in the middle. Looked up from germline, CDR1 is MGHRA and CDR2 is YSYEKL. TCRdb ran MiXCR on the RACE reads and lists one entry per CDR3 protein. The table lists approximately 100,000 distinct CDR3 sequences, approximately 10% of them singletons. The time point denotes: patch test 1, 2 weeks after DPC sensitization. The treatment here: therapeutic diphenylcyclopropenone sensitization with weekly scalp DPC. These data belong to a study of human T cells and chemical hapten exposure. Whole-study context: An area of 2 cm by 1.5 to 2.5 cm on upper inner arm skin received 2% DPC for sensitization. Among samples, TCR yields varied mainly because of small differences in pooled library volume.

V is TRBV4-1 and J is TRBJ2-1; unclear D gene. The source was whole blood, collected in connection with sensitization to the hapten diphenylcyclopropenone (DPC). The clonotype originates from a middle-aged woman with alopecia areata. Some clones in this sample may be carry-over from other donors' samples. The CDR3 DNA reads TGCGCCAGCAGCCAAGGGGCTGGGCAGTTCTTC. Protein sequence: CASSQGAGQFF.